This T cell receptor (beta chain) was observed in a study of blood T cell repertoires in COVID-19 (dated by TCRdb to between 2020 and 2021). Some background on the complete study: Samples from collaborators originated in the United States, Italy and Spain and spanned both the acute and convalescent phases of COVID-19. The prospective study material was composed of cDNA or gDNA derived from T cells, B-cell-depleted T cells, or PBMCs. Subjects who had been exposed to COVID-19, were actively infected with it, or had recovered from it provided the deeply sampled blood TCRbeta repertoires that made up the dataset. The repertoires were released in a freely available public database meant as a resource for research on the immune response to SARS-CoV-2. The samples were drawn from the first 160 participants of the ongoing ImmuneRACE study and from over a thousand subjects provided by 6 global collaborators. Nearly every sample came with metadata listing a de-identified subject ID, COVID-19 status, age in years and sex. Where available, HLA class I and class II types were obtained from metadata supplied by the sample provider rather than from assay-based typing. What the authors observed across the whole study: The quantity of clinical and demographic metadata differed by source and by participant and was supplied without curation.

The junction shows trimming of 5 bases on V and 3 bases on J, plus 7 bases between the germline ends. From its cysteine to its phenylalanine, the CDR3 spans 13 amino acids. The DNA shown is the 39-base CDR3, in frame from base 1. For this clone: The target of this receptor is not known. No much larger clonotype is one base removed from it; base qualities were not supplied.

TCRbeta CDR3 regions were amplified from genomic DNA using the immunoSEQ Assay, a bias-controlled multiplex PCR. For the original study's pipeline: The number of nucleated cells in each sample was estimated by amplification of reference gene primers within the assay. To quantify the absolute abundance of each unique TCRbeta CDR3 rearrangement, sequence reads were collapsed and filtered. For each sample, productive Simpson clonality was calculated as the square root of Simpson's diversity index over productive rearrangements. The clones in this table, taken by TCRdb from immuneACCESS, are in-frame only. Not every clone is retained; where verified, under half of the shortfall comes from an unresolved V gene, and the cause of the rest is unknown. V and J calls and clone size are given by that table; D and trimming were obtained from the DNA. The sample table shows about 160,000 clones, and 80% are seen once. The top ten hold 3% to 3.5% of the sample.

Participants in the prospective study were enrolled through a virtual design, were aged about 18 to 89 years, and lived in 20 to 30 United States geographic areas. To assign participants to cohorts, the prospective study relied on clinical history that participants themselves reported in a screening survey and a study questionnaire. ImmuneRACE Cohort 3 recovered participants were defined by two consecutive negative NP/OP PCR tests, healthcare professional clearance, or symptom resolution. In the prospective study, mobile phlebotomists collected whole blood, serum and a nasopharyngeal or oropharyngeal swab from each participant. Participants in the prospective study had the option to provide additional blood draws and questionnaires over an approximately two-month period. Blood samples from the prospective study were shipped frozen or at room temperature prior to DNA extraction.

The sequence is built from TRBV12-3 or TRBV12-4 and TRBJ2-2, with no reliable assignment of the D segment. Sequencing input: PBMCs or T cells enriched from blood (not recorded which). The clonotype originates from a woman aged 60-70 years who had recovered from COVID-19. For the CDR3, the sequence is CASSQTYTGELFF. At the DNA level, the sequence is TGTGCCAGCAGTCAGACATACACCGGGGAGCTGTTTTTT.